A single sample gave rise to the 21 T cell receptor beta chains below, sequenced in a study of control samples from healthy donors and cancer patients. Profiling relied on immunoSEQ multiplex PCR, and the TCRdb table lists in-frame clones only, not all of them. The top ten hold 0.91% of the sample, which has tens of thousands of clones, approximately 90% seen once. Sequencing was performed on PBMCs. Source of these receptors: a man aged 25-45 years with colorectal cancer.

The chain has TRBV9 and TRBJ2-1; D might be TRBD1 or TRBD2, each matching 6 bases. The CDR3 length is 15 residues. The ends were cut back, 4 bases at V and 2 bases at J, with 13 bases in the middle. Germline lookup yields CDR1 SGDLS and CDR2 YYNGEE. The DNA of the CDR3 is TGTGCCAGCAGCCCCGGGGGCTCGACCTACAATGAGCAGTTCTTC. It specifies CASSPGGSTYNEQFF. Together with reference TRBV9 and TRBJ2-1, the CDR3 gives the full variable domain: DSGVTQTPKHLITATGQRVTLRCSPRSGDLSVYWYQQSLDQGLQFLIQYYNGEERAKGNILERFSAQQFPDLHSELNLSSLELGDSALYFCASSPGGSTYNEQFFGPGTRLTVL.

The V and J genes are TRBV5-1 and TRBJ1-1; 8 nucleotides align to TRBD1. This CDR3 has 16 amino acids. The germline CDR1 and CDR2 sequences are SGHRS and YFSETQ. V dropped 1 base and J dropped 2; count of bases not matched to a gene: 7. Here the CDR3 reads CASSLKLGQGNTEAFF. As DNA, the CDR3 is TGCGCCAGCAGCTTGAAACTAGGACAGGGAAACACTGAAGCTTTCTTT.

The V gene is TRBV11-3, the J gene TRBJ2-1; no definite D call. The CDR3 loop spans 13 amino acids. V lost 5 bases and J 7 bases, leaving 12 bases between the germline ends. The germline V gene has CDR1 SGHNT and CDR2 YENEEA. CDR3 loop: CASSLPSLNEQFF. The CDR3 DNA reads TGTGCCAGCAGCCTTCCCAGCCTAAATGAGCAGTTCTTC.

The DNA of the CDR3 is TGTGCCAGCAGTTTAGGGGGACTAAAGCAGTTCTTC. It yields the protein CASSLGGLKQFF. The chain links TRBV27 to TRBJ2-1; 7 bases fit TRBD2. V lost 2 bases to trimming and J lost 11 bases; unmatched junction nucleotides: 3. The germline V gene has CDR1 MNHEY and CDR2 SMNVEV (reference sequence). The CDR3 contains 12 residues.

The V and J genes are TRBV24-1 and TRBJ2-3, with TRBD2 matching over 14 bases. This CDR3 is 17 amino acids long. Per the germline V gene, CDR1 is KGHDR and CDR2 is SFDVKD. With V trimmed by 5 bases and J by 3 bases, 6 bases remained unmatched. The CDR3 protein is CATSASGTSGGTDTQYF. The CDR3 DNA reads TGTGCCACCAGTGCATCGGGGACTAGCGGGGGAACAGATACGCAGTATTTT.

The chain carries TRBV6-6 and TRBJ2-7, with D maybe TRBD1 (6 bases). The CDR3 covers 14 residues. V gave up 0 bases and J gave up 5 bases, with 11 bases separating them. Germline V gives CDR1 MNHNY, CDR2 SVGAGI (reference sequence). DNA for the CDR3: TGTGCCAGCAGTTACTCGAGACAGGAAAACGAGCAGTACTTC. Its protein is CASSYSRQENEQYF.

The V and J genes are TRBV2 and TRBJ2-2; D could derive from TRBD1 or TRBD2 (5 bases each). Per germline, CDR1 SNHLY and CDR2 FYNNEI. The V and J ends lost 5 bases and 1 base respectively, with 11 bases between them. The CDR3 runs 15 residues. The DNA for the CDR3 is TGTGCCAGCAGTCCGGGGCGACGGAACACCGGGGAGCTGTTTTTT. It is translated as CASSPGRRNTGELFF.

This sequence joins TRBV30 and TRBJ1-1; no clear D gene. CDR3 size: 12 residues. Germline loops: CDR1 GTSNPN, CDR2 SVGIG (reference sequence). Trimming took off 5 bases at V and 3 bases at J, with 10 bases between the two ends. The CDR3 nucleotides are TGTGCCTGGGTGCCAGCATACACTGAAGCTTTCTTT. Translated: CAWVPAYTEAFF.

The V gene is TRBV24-1, the J gene TRBJ1-4; no clear D gene. The V and J ends lost 5 bases and 4 bases respectively, with 10 bases between them. The CDR3 sequence is 14 residues long. Germline loops: CDR1 KGHDR, CDR2 SFDVKD. The CDR3 is CATSVSGNNEKLFF. The CDR3 nucleotides read TGTGCCACCAGTGTAAGTGGGAATAATGAAAAACTGTTTTTT.

The J gene is TRBJ1-5, the V gene TRBV7-2; D gene uncertain. The CDR3 contains 15 residues. Trimming shortened V by 2 bases and J by 2 bases, and 10 bases separated the two germline ends. Germline V lookup: CDR1 SGHTA, CDR2 FQGNSA. The CDR3 loop reads CASSLTATGNQPQHF. The DNA of the CDR3 is TGTGCCAGCAGCTTAACAGCTACGGGCAATCAGCCCCAGCATTTT.

The chain recombines TRBV19 with TRBJ1-5, with 9 nucleotides matching TRBD1. The V segment lost 6 bases and the J segment 4 bases; nucleotides outside the gene matches: 4. The CDR3 extends over 14 amino acids. Germline-derived CDR1 and CDR2 are LNHDA and SQIVND (reference sequence). DNA for the CDR3: TGTGCCAGTAGCCGGGACAGGGTGAATCAGCCCCAGCATTTT. This encodes CASSRDRVNQPQHF.

The CDR3 loop is CASSEVSGYTF. For the CDR3, the DNA is TGTGCCAGCAGTGAAGTGAGTGGCTACACCTTC. The chain recombines TRBV2 with TRBJ1-2, with no clear D. From germline, CDR1 is SNHLY and CDR2 FYNNEI. V was cut by 1 base and J by 7 bases, with 4 bases left in between. The CDR3 runs 11 residues.

The CDR3 protein is CASSIGDRAHYGYTF. In nucleotides, the CDR3 is TGTGCCAGTAGTATTGGGGACAGGGCCCACTATGGCTACACCTTC. The chain uses TRBV19 and TRBJ1-2; TRBD1 agrees at 9 bases. This CDR3 contains 15 residues. V trimming: 3 bases; J trimming: 3 bases; junction bases outside the gene matches: 5. The germline gives CDR1 LNHDA, CDR2 SQIVND (reference sequence).

The V gene is TRBV23-1, the J gene TRBJ1-5, with D unclear. TRBV23-1 counts as an open reading frame of uncertain function. Deletions cut 7 bases from V and 0 bases from J, with 19 bases between. This CDR3 has 17 residues. The CDR3 DNA reads TGCGCCAGCACCACACATCCCAGCCGTATTAGCAATCAGCCCCAGCATTTT. As protein: CASTTHPSRISNQPQHF.

This chain joins TRBV28 and TRBJ1-1; 7 bases align to TRBD1. The germline V gene encodes CDR1 MDHEN and CDR2 SYDVKM. The CDR3 sequence is 15 residues long. Trimming took 2 bases from V and 3 from J; bases not matched to a gene: 6. In nucleotides, the CDR3 is TGTGCCAGCAGTTTACAGGGGCAGGGGGACACTGAAGCTTTCTTT. This translates into CASSLQGQGDTEAFF. The complete variable domain, with remaining parts taken from reference TRBV28 and TRBJ1-1, reads DVKVTQSSRYLVKRTGEKVFLECVQDMDHENMFWYRQDPGLGLRLIYFSYDVKMKEKGDIPEGYSVSREKKERFSLILESASTNQTSMYLCASSLQGQGDTEAFFGQGTRLTVV.

The gene calls are TRBV10-2 and TRBJ1-2; D remains unclear. CDR3 length equals 14 residues. Germline-derived CDR1 and CDR2 are WSHSY and SAAADI. V lost 0 bases and J lost 8, with 13 bases in between. The CDR3 nucleotides are TGCGCCAGCAGTGAGTCCCTCAGCGTCCTGGGCTACACCTTC. Residues: CASSESLSVLGYTF.

This chain joins TRBV5-4 and TRBJ2-6, with D hard to call. Germline V lookup: CDR1 SGHNT, CDR2 YYREEE (reference sequence). V lost 3 bases, J lost 4 bases, and 14 bases lay in between. The CDR3 totals 16 residues. The DNA of the CDR3 is TGTGCCAGCAGCTCAAGCCGGGCGAGCGGGGCCAACGTCCTGACTTTC. Translating gives CASSSSRASGANVLTF.

This clone was seen only once. This chain's CDR3 is CASSVGGRGGELFF. CDR3 sequence (DNA): TGTGCCAGCAGCGTAGGGGGGCGGGGCGGGGAGCTGTTTTTT. The rearrangement joins TRBV9 to TRBJ2-2, with D perhaps matching TRBD1 or TRBD2 (6 bases each). Trimming removed 0 bases from V and 7 bases from J, with 10 bases in between. The CDR3 is 14 residues long. Germline CDR1 and CDR2: SGDLS and YYNGEE.

This clone has just a few counts. V is TRBV6-1 and J is TRBJ2-3; tentative D call: TRBD2 (6 bases). V lost 0 bases to trimming and J lost 0 bases, with 10 bases between them. Germline-derived CDR1 and CDR2 are MNHNS and SASEGT. The CDR3 spans 16 residues. The CDR3 is CASSEALGGSTDTQYF. In DNA, the CDR3 is TGTGCCAGCAGTGAAGCGCTTGGGGGGAGCACAGATACGCAGTATTTT.

This clone was counted a single time. The rearrangement uses TRBV14 and TRBJ2-4; TRBD2 matches at 7 bases. This CDR3 comprises 16 residues. Germline V gives CDR1 SGHDN, CDR2 FVKESK. Losses at the gene ends were 3 bases for V and 2 bases for J; bases not matched to a gene: 7. The CDR3 bases are TGTGCCAGCAGCCAGGGAGGGACCAATCCCAAAAACATTCAGTACTTC. This translates into CASSQGGTNPKNIQYF.

This clone was seen only once. The CDR3 is CASSISNSGNTIYF. For the CDR3, the DNA is TGTGCCAGTAGTATATCTAACTCTGGAAACACCATATATTTT. The V gene is TRBV19, the J gene TRBJ1-3; no firm D call. Germline lookup yields CDR1 LNHDA and CDR2 SQIVND (reference sequence). The germline V and J ends were trimmed by 2 bases and 0 bases, with 5 bases remaining between them. The CDR3 is 14 amino acids.